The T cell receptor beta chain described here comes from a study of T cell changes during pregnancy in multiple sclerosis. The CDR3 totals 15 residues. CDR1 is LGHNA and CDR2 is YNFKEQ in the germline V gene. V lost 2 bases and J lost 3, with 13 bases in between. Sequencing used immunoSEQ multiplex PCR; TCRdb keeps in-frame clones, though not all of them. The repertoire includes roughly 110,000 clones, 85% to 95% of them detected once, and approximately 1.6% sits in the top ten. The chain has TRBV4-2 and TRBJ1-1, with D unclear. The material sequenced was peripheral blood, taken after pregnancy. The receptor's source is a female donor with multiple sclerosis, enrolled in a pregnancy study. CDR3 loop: CASSQTGLFDTEAFF. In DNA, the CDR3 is TGTGCCAGCAGCCAAACGGGGTTGTTTGACACTGAAGCTTTCTTT.